This passage covers 12 T cell receptor beta chains from one sample sequenced in a study of T cells in tuberculosis. Cells were sorted from thawed PBMC rested overnight and stained with GMM-loaded CD1B tetramer, viability dye and anti-CD3. The lipid loaded on the CD1B tetramers was C32 glucose monomycolate from Rhodococcus equi. TCRdb's copy holds only in-frame clones and misses some; the assay was immunoSEQ multiplex PCR. The top ten clones hold over 10% of a sample with tens of thousands of clones, approximately 81% of them seen once. The sample comprised CD1b-GMM tetramer-negative cells sorted from PBMCs. The source of these receptors is an adult woman with latent tuberculosis.

The rearrangement joins TRBV4-2 to TRBJ2-7, with 8 bases that match TRBD2. The V and J ends lost 1 base and 0 bases, in that order; junction bases with no gene match: 5. CDR3 length: 16 residues. CDR1 LGHNA and CDR2 YNFKEQ come from the germline V gene. The CDR3 DNA is TGTGCCAGCAGCCAAGTAAGCGGGAGAGTCTCCTACGAGCAGTACTTC. Translation gives CASSQVSGRVSYEQYF.

CDR3 region: CASSPPSGAGEQFF. The CDR3 DNA reads TGTGCCAGCTCACCACCGAGCGGGGCAGGTGAGCAGTTCTTC. The V and J genes are TRBV18 and TRBJ2-1; TRBD2 aligns across 7 bases. V trimming: 0 bases; J trimming: 9 bases; junction bases outside the gene matches: 5. The V gene's germline CDR1 is KGHSH and CDR2 LQKENI. This CDR3 comprises 14 residues.

J is TRBJ2-5 and V is TRBV19; 8 bases match TRBD2. The DNA matches TRBJ2-7 better at its end, which makes the J call doubtful. The germline V gene has CDR1 LNHDA and CDR2 SQIVND (reference sequence). This CDR3 region has 13 residues. The CDR3 sequence is CASSAGGDHEQYF. CDR3 coding DNA: TGTGCCAGTAGTGCCGGGGGGGACCACGAGCAGTACTTC.

The gene calls are TRBV7-7 and TRBJ2-3; 7 bases agree with TRBD1. V dropped 1 base and J dropped 6; count of bases not matched to a gene: 1. The germline V gene has CDR1 SSHAT and CDR2 FNYEAQ (reference sequence). The CDR3 length is 13 residues. Here the CDR3 reads CASSLGRGDTQYF. The CDR3 coding sequence is TGTGCCAGCAGCTTAGGCAGGGGGGATACGCAGTATTTT.

The rearrangement uses TRBV27 and TRBJ1-2, with 7 bases identical to TRBD1. The CDR3 has 13 amino acids. CDR1 is MNHEY, CDR2 SMNVEV, per germline (reference sequence). V dropped 6 bases and J dropped 6; count of bases not matched to a gene: 7. The CDR3 reads CASRPDRVDGYTF. The CDR3 region has the DNA TGTGCCAGCAGGCCTGACAGGGTCGATGGCTACACCTTC.

V and J are TRBV6-1 and TRBJ1-5, with D maybe TRBD1 (6 bases). The CDR3 extends over 15 amino acids. V was shortened by 3 bases and J by 3 bases, with 12 bases between the two germline ends. The V gene's germline CDR1 is MNHNS and CDR2 SASEGT. In nucleotides, the CDR3 is TGTGCCAGCAGTGAGGACAGATCCCACAATCAGCCCCAGCATTTT. As protein: CASSEDRSHNQPQHF.

V and J are TRBV18 and TRBJ2-1; D perhaps matches TRBD1 (5 bases). The ends were cut back, 3 bases at V and 9 bases at J, with 15 bases in the middle. There are 14 residues in the CDR3. Germline V gives CDR1 KGHSH, CDR2 LQKENI. The CDR3 DNA reads TGTGCCAGCTCACCCCCGGGTCAAAGGGGTGAGCAGTTCTTC. Translated, it gives CASSPPGQRGEQFF.

This clone was seen once. V gene TRBV4-3 combines with J gene TRBJ2-3; 9 bases line up with TRBD2. CDR3 length: 16 amino acids. Trimming at V came to 3 bases and at J to 6 bases, leaving 10 bases not matched to a gene. Germline CDR1 and CDR2: LGHNA and YSLEER. CDR3 coding DNA: TGCGCCAGCAGCCATTTGCGCGGGGGGGCGGGGGATACGCAGTATTTT. This sequence encodes CASSHLRGGAGDTQYF.

CDR3 sequence: CASTEDRGLRSGNTIYF. CDR3 bases: TGTGCCAGCACCGAGGACAGGGGGCTTCGCTCTGGAAACACCATATATTTT. The gene calls are TRBV7-9 and TRBJ1-3, with 11 bases fitting TRBD1. CDR3 length: 17 residues. J lost 0 bases, V lost 7 bases, and 8 bases had no gene match. Germline-derived CDR1 and CDR2 are SEHNR and FQNEAQ (reference sequence).

This clone was picked up a small number of times. This sequence joins TRBV9 and TRBJ2-7; TRBD1 aligns across 7 bases. Germline CDR1 SGDLS, CDR2 YYNGEE. The CDR3 loop spans 15 amino acids. The trim removed 3 bases at V and 2 bases at J, leaving 8 bases unmatched. CDR3 in amino acids: CASSATPGTAYEQYF. CDR3 sequence (DNA): TGTGCCAGCAGCGCGACCCCCGGGACAGCCTACGAGCAGTACTTC.

The chain recombines TRBV12-5 with TRBJ1-4, with D possibly TRBD1 on 5 matching bases. The V gene lost 7 bases and the J gene lost 5 bases, with 14 bases spanning the gap. Per the germline V gene, CDR1 is LGHNT and CDR2 is FRNRAP. The CDR3 covers 14 residues. The CDR3 DNA reads TGTGCTAGTGCCCGAGACAGAAAAAATGAAAAACTGTTTTTT. This sequence encodes CASARDRKNEKLFF.

As concerns this clone: Germline is not matched at one junction end, which may reflect a read error. This chain joins TRBV9 and TRBJ2-7, with D perhaps TRBD1 (6 bases). Germline V lookup: CDR1 SGDLS, CDR2 YYNGEE. The CDR3 is made up of 15 amino acids. CDR3 amino acids: CASSAAGTFSYEQCF. The CDR3 DNA is TGTGCCAGCAGCGCAGCTGGGACATTCTCCTACGAGCAGTGCTTC.